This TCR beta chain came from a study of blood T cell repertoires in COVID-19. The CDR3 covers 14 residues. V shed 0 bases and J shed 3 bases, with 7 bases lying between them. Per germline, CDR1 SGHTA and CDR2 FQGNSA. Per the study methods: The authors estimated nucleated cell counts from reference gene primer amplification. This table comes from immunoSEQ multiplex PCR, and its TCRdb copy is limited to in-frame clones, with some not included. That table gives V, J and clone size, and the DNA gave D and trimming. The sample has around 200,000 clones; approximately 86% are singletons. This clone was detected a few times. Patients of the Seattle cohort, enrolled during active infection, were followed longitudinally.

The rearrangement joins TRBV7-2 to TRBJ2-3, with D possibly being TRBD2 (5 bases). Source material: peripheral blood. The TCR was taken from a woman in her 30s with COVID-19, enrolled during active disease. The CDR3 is CASSLAGGTDTQYF. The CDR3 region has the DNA TGTGCCAGCAGCTTAGCGGGCGGGACAGATACGCAGTATTTT.